The 10 T cell receptor beta chains listed next were all sequenced from one sample in a study of shared clonotypes between healthy human individuals. Generated by immunoSEQ multiplex PCR, the TCRdb table keeps only in-frame clones and is missing some. The table has 2.3 million or so clones, roughly 93% seen once; the top ten hold under 0.45%. The sequenced sample was naive CD4+ T cells from PBMCs. Subset of the sample: CD45RA+ positively selected. The source of these receptors is a man between 18 and 29 years old in good health. Some clones in this sample may be carry-over from other donors' samples.

This clone was counted a few times. The rearrangement uses TRBV5-4 and TRBJ1-2, with TRBD1 matching 7 bases. Looked up from germline, CDR1 is SGHNT and CDR2 is YYREEE (reference sequence). This CDR3 region has 14 residues. Trimming at V came to 2 bases and at J to 4 bases, leaving 5 bases not matched to a gene. The CDR3 DNA reads TGTGCCAGCAGCTTCACAGACAGGGCCTATGGCTACACCTTC. This codes for CASSFTDRAYGYTF.

The CDR3 region is CASSGGLAGGVDEQYF. In DNA form, the CDR3 reads TGCGCCAGCAGCGGCGGACTAGCGGGAGGTGTGGACGAGCAGTACTTC. This rearrangement joins TRBV5-1 to TRBJ2-7, with 14 bases lining up with TRBD2. The CDR3 loop spans 16 amino acids. V lost 4 bases and J lost 5; bases outside the gene matches: 8. Germline CDR1 reads SGHRS; CDR2 reads YFSETQ.

J is TRBJ2-4 and V is TRBV11-2; the match to TRBD1 covers 8 bases. Germline trimming cut 6 bases from V and 0 bases from J; bases unmatched to any gene: 13. CDR1 SGHAT and CDR2 FQNNGV come from the germline V gene. The CDR3 has 18 residues. The CDR3 bases are TGTGCCAGCAGTCAGACCTCAGGGGGCGGACTAGCCAAAAACATTCAGTACTTC. Translating it yields CASSQTSGGGLAKNIQYF.

The chain couples TRBV7-9 to TRBJ1-5; D possibly corresponds to TRBD1 (6 bases). The length of the CDR3 is 15 residues. Germline loops: CDR1 SEHNR, CDR2 FQNEAQ (reference sequence). V was clipped by 5 bases and J by 2 bases, with 13 bases between them. CDR3 DNA: TGTGCCAGCAGCGCGGGGGCGGGGGGCAATCAGCCCCAGCATTTT. Protein sequence: CASSAGAGGNQPQHF.

V usage is TRBV6-5 and J usage is TRBJ1-1; the match to TRBD1 covers 10 bases. The CDR3 runs to 12 residues. V shed 6 bases, J shed 7 bases, and the junction held 2 bases outside the gene matches. Germline V gene lookup returns CDR1 MNHEY and CDR2 SVGAGI. CDR3 sequence reads: CASSRDRGEAFF. The DNA of the CDR3 is TGTGCCAGCAGCCGGGACAGGGGTGAAGCTTTCTTT.

The chain joins TRBV2 to TRBJ2-2; D is possibly TRBD1 or TRBD2 (5 bases each). Trimming took 6 bases from V and 5 from J, leaving 16 bases between them. The CDR3 runs to 15 residues. Germline lookup yields CDR1 SNHLY and CDR2 FYNNEI. Here the CDR3 reads CASSWDREATGELFF. In nucleotides, the CDR3 is TGTGCCAGCAGCTGGGACCGAGAGGCTACCGGGGAGCTGTTTTTT.

The chain employs TRBV27 and TRBJ2-6; the D gene could be TRBD1 or TRBD2 (5 bases each). Germline CDR1 is MNHEY and CDR2 is SMNVEV (reference sequence). This CDR3 contains 18 residues. The V end lost 7 bases, the J end lost 1 base, and 20 bases lay between the germline ends. CDR3 nucleotides: TGTGCCAGCACCGGTTTTCCCGGGACGGGTTCTGGGGCCAACGTCCTGACTTTC. It encodes CASTGFPGTGSGANVLTF.

This clone was seen more than once but under ten times. The CDR3 loop reads CASSEMAGDVGYTF. The DNA for the CDR3 is TGTGCCAGCAGTGAAATGGCAGGGGACGTTGGCTACACCTTC. The chain has TRBV2 and TRBJ1-2; possibly TRBD1 for D (6 bases). CDR1 is SNHLY and CDR2 is FYNNEI in the germline V gene. This CDR3 contains 14 residues. V was pared by 2 bases and J by 7 bases, with 14 bases between.

This clone was recorded once. V and J are TRBV18 and TRBJ1-1, with D maybe TRBD1 (6 bases). This CDR3 has 15 amino acids. V lost 2 bases to trimming and J lost 0 bases, with 10 bases between them. The germline V gene encodes CDR1 KGHSH and CDR2 LQKENI. The CDR3 sequence is CASSPGGGLNTEAFF. The DNA of the CDR3 is TGTGCCAGCTCACCAGGTGGGGGCCTGAACACTGAAGCTTTCTTT.

This chain connects TRBV5-1 to TRBJ2-5, with D perhaps given as TRBD1 or TRBD2 (5 bases each). Germline V lookup: CDR1 SGHRS, CDR2 YFSETQ. Trimming removed 6 bases at V and 5 bases at J, with 23 bases between. This CDR3 contains 16 residues. The CDR3 region is CASNSLPGPLTETQYF. In DNA form, the CDR3 reads TGCGCCAGCAACTCCTTACCGGGACCCCTAACTGAGACCCAGTACTTC. Looking up the rest from reference TRBV5-1 and TRBJ2-5 gives the full variable domain: KAGVTQTPRYLIKTRGQQVTLSCSPISGHRSVSWYQQTPGQGLQFLFEYFSETQRNKGNFPGRFSGRQFSNSRSEMNVSTLELGDSALYLCASNSLPGPLTETQYFGPGTRLLVL.